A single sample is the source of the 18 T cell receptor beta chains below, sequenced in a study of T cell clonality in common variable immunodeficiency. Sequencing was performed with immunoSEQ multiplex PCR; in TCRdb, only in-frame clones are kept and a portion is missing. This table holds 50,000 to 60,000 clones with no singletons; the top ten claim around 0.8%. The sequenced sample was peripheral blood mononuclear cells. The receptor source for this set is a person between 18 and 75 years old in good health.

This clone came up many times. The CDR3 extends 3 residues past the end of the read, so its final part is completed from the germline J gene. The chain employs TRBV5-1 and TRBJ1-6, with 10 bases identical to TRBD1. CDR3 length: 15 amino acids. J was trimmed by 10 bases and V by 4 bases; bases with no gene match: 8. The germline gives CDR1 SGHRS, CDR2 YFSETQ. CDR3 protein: CASSPGTGVGSPLHF. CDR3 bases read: TGCGCCAGCAGCCCGGGGACAGGGGTAGGCTCACCC. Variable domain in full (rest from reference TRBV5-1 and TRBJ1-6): KAGVTQTPRYLIKTRGQQVTLSCSPISGHRSVSWYQQTPGQGLQFLFEYFSETQRNKGNFPGRFSGRQFSNSRSEMNVSTLELGDSALYLCASSPGTGVGSPLHFGNGTRLTVT.

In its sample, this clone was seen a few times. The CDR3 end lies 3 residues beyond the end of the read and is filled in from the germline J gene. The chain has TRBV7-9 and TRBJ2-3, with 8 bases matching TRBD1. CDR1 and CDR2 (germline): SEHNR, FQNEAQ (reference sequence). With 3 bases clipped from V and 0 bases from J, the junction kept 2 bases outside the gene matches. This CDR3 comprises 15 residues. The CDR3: CASSLGDRSTDTQYF. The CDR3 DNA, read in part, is TGTGCCAGCAGCTTGGGGGACAGGAGCACAGATACG. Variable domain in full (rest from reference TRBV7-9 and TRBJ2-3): DTGVSQNPRHKITKRGQNVTFRCDPISEHNRLYWYRQTLGQGPEFLTYFQNEAQLEKSRLLSDRFSAERPKGSFSTLEIQRTEQGDSAMYLCASSLGDRSTDTQYFGPGTRLTVL.

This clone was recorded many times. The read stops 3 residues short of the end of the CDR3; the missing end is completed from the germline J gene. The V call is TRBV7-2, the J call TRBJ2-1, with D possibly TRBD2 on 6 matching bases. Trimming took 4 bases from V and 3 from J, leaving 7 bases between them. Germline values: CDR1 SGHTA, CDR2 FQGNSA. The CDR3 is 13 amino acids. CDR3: CASSYSGYNEQFF. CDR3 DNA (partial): TGTGCCAGCAGCTATAGCGGCTACAATGAG.

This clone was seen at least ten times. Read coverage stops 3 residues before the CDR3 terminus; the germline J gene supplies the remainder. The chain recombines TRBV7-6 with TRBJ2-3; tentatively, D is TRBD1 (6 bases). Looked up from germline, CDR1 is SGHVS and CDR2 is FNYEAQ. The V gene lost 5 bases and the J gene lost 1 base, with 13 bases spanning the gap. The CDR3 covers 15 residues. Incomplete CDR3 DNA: TGTGCCAGCAGCGCAGGGGAAGGTGGCACAGATACG. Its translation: CASSAGEGGTDT. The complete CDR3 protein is CASSAGEGGTDTQYF.

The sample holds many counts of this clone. The CDR3 spells CASSPQQGLGGSYGYTF. The sequenced part of the CDR3 DNA is TGTGCCAGCTCACCACAACAGGGGCTTGGAGGGTCCTATGGC. V and J are TRBV18 and TRBJ1-2, with TRBD1 identical over 7 bases. The CDR3 end falls 3 residues outside the read, so it is completed with the germline J gene. The CDR3 runs 17 residues. V lost 1 base and J lost 4; bases outside the gene matches: 12. Germline lookup yields CDR1 KGHSH and CDR2 LQKENI.

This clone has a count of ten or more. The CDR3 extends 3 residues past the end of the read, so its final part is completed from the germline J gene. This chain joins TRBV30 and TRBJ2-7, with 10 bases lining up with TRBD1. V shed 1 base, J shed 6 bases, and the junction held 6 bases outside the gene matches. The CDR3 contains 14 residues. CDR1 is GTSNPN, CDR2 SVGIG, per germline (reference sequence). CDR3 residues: CAWSEGTGASEQYF. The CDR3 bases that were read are TGTGCCTGGAGTGAGGGGACAGGGGCTTCCGAG.

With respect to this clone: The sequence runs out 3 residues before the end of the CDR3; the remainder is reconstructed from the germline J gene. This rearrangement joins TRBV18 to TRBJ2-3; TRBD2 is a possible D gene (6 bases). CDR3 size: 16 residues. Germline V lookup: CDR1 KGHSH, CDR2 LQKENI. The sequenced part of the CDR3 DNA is TGTGCCAGCTCACCAAAATCTACTAGCTACAGTGGGACG. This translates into CASSPKSTSYSGT. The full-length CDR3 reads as CASSPKSTSYSGTQYF.

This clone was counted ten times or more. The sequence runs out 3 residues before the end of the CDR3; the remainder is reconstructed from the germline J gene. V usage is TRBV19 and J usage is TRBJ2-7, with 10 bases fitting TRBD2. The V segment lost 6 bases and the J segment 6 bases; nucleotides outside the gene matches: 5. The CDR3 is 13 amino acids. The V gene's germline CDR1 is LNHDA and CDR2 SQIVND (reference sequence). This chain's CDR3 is CASSQSGRGEQYF. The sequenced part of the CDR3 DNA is TGTGCCAGTAGCCAAAGCGGGAGGGGCGAG.

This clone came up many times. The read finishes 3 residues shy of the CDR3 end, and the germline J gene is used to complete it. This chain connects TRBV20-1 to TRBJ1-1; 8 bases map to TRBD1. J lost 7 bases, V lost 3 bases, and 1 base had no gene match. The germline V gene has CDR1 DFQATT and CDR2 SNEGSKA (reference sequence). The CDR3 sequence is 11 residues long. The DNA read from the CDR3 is TGCAGTGCTAGTGGGACAGGTGAA. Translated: CSASGTGE. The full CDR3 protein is CSASGTGEAFF.

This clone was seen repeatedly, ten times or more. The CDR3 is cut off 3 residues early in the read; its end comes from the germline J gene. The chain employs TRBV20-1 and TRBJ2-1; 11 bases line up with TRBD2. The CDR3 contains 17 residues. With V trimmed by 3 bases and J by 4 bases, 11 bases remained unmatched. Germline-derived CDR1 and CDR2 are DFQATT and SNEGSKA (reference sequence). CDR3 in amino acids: CSASAAGTSGPYNEQFF. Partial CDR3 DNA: TGCAGTGCTAGTGCCGCCGGGACTAGCGGACCTTACAATGAG.

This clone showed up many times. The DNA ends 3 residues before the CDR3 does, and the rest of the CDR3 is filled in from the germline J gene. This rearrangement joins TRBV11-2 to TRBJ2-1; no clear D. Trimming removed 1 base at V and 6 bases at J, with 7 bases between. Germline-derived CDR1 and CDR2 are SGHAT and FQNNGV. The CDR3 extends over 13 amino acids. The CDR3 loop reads CASSLGPTNEQFF. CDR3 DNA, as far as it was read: TGTGCCAGCAGCTTAGGCCCTACCAATGAG.

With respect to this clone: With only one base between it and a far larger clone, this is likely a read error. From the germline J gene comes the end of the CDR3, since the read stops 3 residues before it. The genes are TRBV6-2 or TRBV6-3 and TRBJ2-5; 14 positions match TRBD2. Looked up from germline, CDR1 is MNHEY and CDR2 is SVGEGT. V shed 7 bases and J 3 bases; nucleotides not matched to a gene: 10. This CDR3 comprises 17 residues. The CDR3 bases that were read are TGTGCCAGCACTCCCGGGACTAGCGGGGGATCGAAAGAGACC. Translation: CASTPGTSGGSKET. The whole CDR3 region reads CASTPGTSGGSKETQYF.

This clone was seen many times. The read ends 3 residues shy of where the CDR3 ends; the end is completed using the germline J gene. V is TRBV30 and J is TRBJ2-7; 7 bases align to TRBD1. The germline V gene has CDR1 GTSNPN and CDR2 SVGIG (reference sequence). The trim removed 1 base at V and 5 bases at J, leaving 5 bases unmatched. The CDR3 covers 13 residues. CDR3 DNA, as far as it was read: TGTGCCTGGAGTGAATCAGGGGGACACGAG. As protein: CAWSESGGHE. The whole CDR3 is CAWSESGGHEQYF.

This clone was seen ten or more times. CDR3 DNA (partial): TGCAGTGCTAGGGGGGACAGGGAAGGTGGTAACTATGGC. Translating gives CSARGDREGGNYG. The entire CDR3 protein is CSARGDREGGNYGYTF. The chain couples TRBV20-1 to TRBJ1-2; 9 bases are a match to TRBD1. Read coverage stops 3 residues before the CDR3 terminus; the germline J gene supplies the remainder. In germline, CDR1 is DFQATT, CDR2 SNEGSKA (reference sequence). The CDR3 is made up of 16 amino acids. J gave up 1 base and V 3 bases, and 9 bases lay outside the gene matches.

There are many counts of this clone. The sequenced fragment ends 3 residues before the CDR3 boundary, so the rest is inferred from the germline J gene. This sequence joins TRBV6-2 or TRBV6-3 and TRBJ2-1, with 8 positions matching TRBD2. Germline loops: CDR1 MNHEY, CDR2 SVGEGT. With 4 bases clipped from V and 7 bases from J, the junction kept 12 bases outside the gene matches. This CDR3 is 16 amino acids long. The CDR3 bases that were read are TGTGCCAGCAGTTCCCGGGCGGGGGGCCGACAGAATGAG. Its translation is CASSSRAGGRQNE. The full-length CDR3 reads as CASSSRAGGRQNEQFF.

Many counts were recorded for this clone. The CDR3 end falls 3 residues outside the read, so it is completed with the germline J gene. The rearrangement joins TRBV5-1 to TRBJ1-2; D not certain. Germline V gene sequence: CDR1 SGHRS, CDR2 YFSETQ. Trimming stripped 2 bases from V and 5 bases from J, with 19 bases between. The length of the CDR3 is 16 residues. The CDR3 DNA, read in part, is TGCGCCAGCAGCTTCATAGACGGAGCGTCTCCTTATGGC. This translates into CASSFIDGASPYG. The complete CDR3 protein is CASSFIDGASPYGYTF.

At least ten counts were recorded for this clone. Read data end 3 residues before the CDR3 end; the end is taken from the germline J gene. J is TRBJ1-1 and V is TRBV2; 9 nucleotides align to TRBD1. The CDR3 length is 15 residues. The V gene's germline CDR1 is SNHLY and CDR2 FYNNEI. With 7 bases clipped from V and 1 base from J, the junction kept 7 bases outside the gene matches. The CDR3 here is CASIALTGGNTEAFF. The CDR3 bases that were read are TGTGCCAGCATCGCCCTGACAGGGGGGAACACTGAA.

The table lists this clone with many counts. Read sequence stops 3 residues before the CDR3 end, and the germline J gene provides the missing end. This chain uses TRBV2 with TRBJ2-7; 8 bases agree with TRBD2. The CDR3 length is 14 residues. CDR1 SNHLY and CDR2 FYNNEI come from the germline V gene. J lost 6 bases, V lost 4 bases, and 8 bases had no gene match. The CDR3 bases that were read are TGTGCCAGCAGTGGAAGCGGGAGTGTCGGCGAG. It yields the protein CASSGSGSVGE. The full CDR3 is CASSGSGSVGEQYF.